Described below is a single T cell receptor (beta chain) sequence and its context. Its antigen is not known. This entry belongs to a study of CD8+ T cells in alopecia areata. Overall study: Oral tofacitinib, 5 to 10 mg twice daily, was given in an open-label trial.

Broader study findings: Although TCR sharing was seen in mice, sharing across patients was less clear, possibly for HLA-related reasons.

Patients with alopecia areata provided lesional scalp punch biopsies as well as peripheral blood. The CDR3 has 16 residues. V lost 0 bases and J lost 0, with 11 bases in between. Germline values: CDR1 LGHNA, CDR2 YNFKEQ. Reverse transcription of extracted RNA yielded cDNA, which provided the sequencing template. Here immunoSEQ multiplex PCR was the method, and the copy in TCRdb shows in-frame clones only, minus some. This table holds hundreds of thousands of clones, roughly two thirds found once. The chain carries TRBV4-2 and TRBJ1-1, with D maybe TRBD1 (5 bases). This TCR derives from a human donor with alopecia areata. The starting material was CD4+ T cells sorted from blood, obtained at week 0. The CDR3 loop is CASSQDPAGLNTEAFF. The CDR3, as DNA: TGTGCCAGCAGCCAAGACCCCGCAGGGCTGAACACTGAAGCTTTCTTT.